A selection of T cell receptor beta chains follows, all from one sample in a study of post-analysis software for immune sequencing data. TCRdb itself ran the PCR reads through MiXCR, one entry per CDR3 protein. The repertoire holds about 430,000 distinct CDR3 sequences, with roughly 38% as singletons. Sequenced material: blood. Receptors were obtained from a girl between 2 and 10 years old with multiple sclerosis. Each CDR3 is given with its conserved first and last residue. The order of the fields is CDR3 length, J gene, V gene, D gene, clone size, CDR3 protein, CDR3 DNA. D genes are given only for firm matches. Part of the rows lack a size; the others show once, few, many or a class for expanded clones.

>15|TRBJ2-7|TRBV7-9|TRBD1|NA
CASSGDRDRIYEQYF
TGTGCCAGCAGCGGGGACCGGGACAGGATCTACGAGCAGTACTTC
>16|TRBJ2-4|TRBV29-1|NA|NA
CSVEVGGGLAKNIQYF
TGCAGCGTTGAAGTGGGAGGCGGGCTAGCCAAAAACATTCAGTACTTC
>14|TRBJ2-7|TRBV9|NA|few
CASSVDGGTYEQYF
TGTGCCAGCAGCGTAGATGGGGGGACCTACGAGCAGTACTTC
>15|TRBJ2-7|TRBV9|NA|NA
CASSVGSGTTYEQYF
TGTGCCAGCAGCGTAGGATCCGGGACAACTTACGAGCAGTACTTC
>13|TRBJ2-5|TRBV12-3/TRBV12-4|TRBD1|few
CASTGQGVETQYF
TGTGCCAGCACAGGACAGGGAGTCGAGACCCAGTACTTC
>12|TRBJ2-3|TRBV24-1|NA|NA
CATSNREETQYF
TGTGCCACCAGTAACAGGGAGGAGACGCAGTATTTT
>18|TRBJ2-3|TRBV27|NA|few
CASSSKPWNLGARDTQYF
TGTGCCAGCAGCTCCAAACCCTGGAACTTAGGGGCCAGGGATACGCAGTATTTT
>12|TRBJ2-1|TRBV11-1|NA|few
CASSPNWDEQFF
TGTGCCAGCAGCCCAAATTGGGATGAGCAGTTCTTC
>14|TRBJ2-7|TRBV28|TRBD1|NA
CASSYSGTGVEQYF
TGTGCCAGCAGTTATTCGGGGACAGGGGTCGAGCAGTACTTC
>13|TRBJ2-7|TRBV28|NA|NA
CASSRTHSYEQYF
TGTGCCAGCAGTAGGACACATTCCTACGAGCAGTACTTC
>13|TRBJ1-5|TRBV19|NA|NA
CASSSQDNQPQHF
TGTGCCAGTAGTAGCCAGGACAATCAGCCCCAGCATTTT
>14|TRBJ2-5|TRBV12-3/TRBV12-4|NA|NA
CASSFSRSEETQYF
TGTGCCAGCAGTTTCTCCCGATCTGAAGAGACCCAGTACTTC
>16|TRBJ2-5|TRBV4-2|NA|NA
CASSQDSGGGSETQYF
TGTGCCAGCAGCCAAGATTCAGGCGGGGGCTCAGAGACCCAGTACTTC
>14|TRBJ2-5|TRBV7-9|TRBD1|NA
CASSPGQVFETLYF
TGTGCCAGCAGCCCTGGACAGGTGTTTGAGACCCTGTACTTC
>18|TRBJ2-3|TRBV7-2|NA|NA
CASSSPGGSGISTDTQYF
TGTGCCAGCAGCTCGCCCGGGGGCAGCGGGATTAGCACAGATACGCAGTATTTT
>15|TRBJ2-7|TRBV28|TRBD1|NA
CASSYPGQGAYEQYF
TGTGCCAGCAGTTACCCGGGACAGGGGGCCTACGAGCAGTACTTC
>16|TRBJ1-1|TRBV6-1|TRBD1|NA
CASRSNRQGAYTEAFF
TGTGCCAGCAGGAGCAATCGACAGGGGGCGTACACTGAAGCTTTCTTT
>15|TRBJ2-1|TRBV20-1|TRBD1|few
CSATHDRVNGGEQFF
TGCAGTGCTACCCACGACAGGGTCAATGGTGGTGAGCAGTTCTTC
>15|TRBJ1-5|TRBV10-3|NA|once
CAISEDGPFNQPQHF
TGTGCCATCAGTGAGGACGGCCCCTTCAATCAGCCCCAGCATTTT
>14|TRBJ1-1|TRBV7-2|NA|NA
CASSPFGAGREAFF
TGTGCCAGCAGCCCATTCGGGGCGGGCCGTGAAGCTTTCTTT
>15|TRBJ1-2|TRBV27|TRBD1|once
CASKPEQGRVYGYTF
TGTGCCAGCAAGCCCGAACAGGGGCGGGTCTATGGCTACACCTTC
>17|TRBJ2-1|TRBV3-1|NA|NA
CASSQESREHHYNEQFF
TGTGCCAGCAGCCAAGAGAGCCGGGAGCACCATTACAATGAGCAGTTCTTC
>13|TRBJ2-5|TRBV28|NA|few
CASSFNDQETQYF
TGTGCCAGCAGTTTCAACGACCAAGAGACCCAGTACTTC
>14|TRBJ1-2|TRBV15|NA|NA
CATSREGGDYGYTF
TGTGCCACCAGCAGAGAAGGAGGGGACTATGGCTACACCTTC